This T cell receptor beta chain came from a study of blood T cell repertoires in COVID-19. Whole-study context: Acute-phase and convalescent COVID-19 samples originated in the United States, Italy and Spain. PBMCs, B-cell-depleted T cells, or T cells were the source of the cDNA or gDNA that made up the material.

Per the original methods: Reference gene primers were amplified, and this amplification served to estimate nucleated cell counts. Measured with immunoSEQ multiplex PCR; TCRdb has only the in-frame clones, and not every one. The V and J calls and clone size are taken from that table; D and trimming were inferred from the DNA. This sample has a few hundred thousand clones, with roughly 86% found just once. Looked up from germline, CDR1 is LNHDA and CDR2 is SQIVND (reference sequence). V trimming: 6 bases; J trimming: 2 bases; junction bases outside the gene matches: 4. This CDR3 is 15 amino acids long. Recovered status in Cohort 3 required two negative PCRs, clearance, or symptom resolution.

The genes are TRBV19 and TRBJ2-6; 7 nucleotides match TRBD1. The receptor was isolated from a woman in her thirties who had recovered from COVID-19. Sequencing was done on a sample of PBMCs or T cells enriched from blood (not recorded which). The CDR3 spells CASRVTGAGANVLTF. DNA for the CDR3: TGTGCCAGTAGGGTCACAGGGGCTGGGGCCAACGTCCTGACTTTC.